What follows are 16 T cell receptor beta chains derived from one specimen sequenced in a study of cytomegalovirus exposure and HLA in healthy donors. PCR involved 60 Vbeta and 13 Jbeta primers. Sequenced by immunoSEQ multiplex PCR; TCRdb stores in-frame clones only, minus some. Of some 150,000 clones in the sample, around 75% were seen once. Input material: PBMCs. All receptors come from a man aged 35 to 55 in good health and CMV-seronegative.

This chain connects TRBV4-3 to TRBJ1-6, with D tentatively TRBD1 (5 bases). This CDR3 has 17 residues. Trimming shortened V by 1 base and J by 0 bases, and 10 bases separated the two germline ends. Germline CDR1 LGHNA, CDR2 YSLEER. CDR3 protein: CASSQATGGSYNSPLHF. CDR3 nucleotides: TGCGCCAGCAGCCAAGCTACAGGTGGCTCCTATAATTCACCCCTCCACTTT.

The chain has TRBV2 and TRBJ2-6, with a possible D match to TRBD1 (6 bases). Germline V gives CDR1 SNHLY, CDR2 FYNNEI. V lost 3 bases and J lost 4, with 10 bases in between. CDR3 length: 15 residues. The CDR3, as DNA: TGTGCCAGCAGTGATCTGGGGGCCGGGGCCAACGTCCTGACTTTC. Amino acids: CASSDLGAGANVLTF.

This clone has just a few counts. J is TRBJ1-2 and V is TRBV6-5, with D uncertain. CDR1 MNHEY and CDR2 SVGAGI come from the germline V gene. CDR3 size: 12 residues. The V gene lost 5 bases and the J gene lost 7 bases, with 11 bases spanning the gap. CDR3 DNA sequence: TGTGCCAGCAGTGTATATTCCGGTGGCTACACCTTC. Translated, it gives CASSVYSGGYTF.

The genes are TRBV12-5 and TRBJ1-2; 7 nucleotides align to TRBD1. J was trimmed by 4 bases and V by 5 bases; bases with no gene match: 7. The CDR3 is 14 amino acids. The V gene's germline CDR1 is LGHNT and CDR2 FRNRAP. The CDR3 sequence is CASGLPGQPYGYTF. The CDR3 DNA is TGTGCTAGTGGTCTCCCGGGACAGCCCTATGGCTACACCTTC.

The chain links TRBV5-1 to TRBJ2-7; D is unclear. The CDR3 has 11 residues. CDR1 is SGHRS and CDR2 is YFSETQ in the germline V gene. Deletions cut 0 bases from V and 5 bases from J, with 3 bases between. The chain's CDR3 is CASSLANEQYF. As DNA, the CDR3 is TGCGCCAGCAGCTTGGCCAACGAGCAGTACTTC. Using reference TRBV5-1 and TRBJ2-7 for the parts outside the CDR3, the full variable domain is KAGVTQTPRYLIKTRGQQVTLSCSPISGHRSVSWYQQTPGQGLQFLFEYFSETQRNKGNFPGRFSGRQFSNSRSEMNVSTLELGDSALYLCASSLANEQYFGPGTRLTVT.

This clone was recorded a few times. This chain uses TRBV19 with TRBJ2-7; 8 bases fit TRBD2. Trimming took 3 bases from V and 0 from J; bases not matched to a gene: 7. CDR1 LNHDA and CDR2 SQIVND come from the germline V gene (reference sequence). CDR3 size: 16 residues. The CDR3 coding sequence is TGTGCCAGTAGTATGGCACGCGGGGGGAGCTCCTACGAGCAGTACTTC. The encoded protein is CASSMARGGSSYEQYF.

This chain joins TRBV7-9 and TRBJ2-7; possibly TRBD2 for D (5 bases). Trimming shortened V by 5 bases and J by 0 bases, and 11 bases separated the two germline ends. Germline loops: CDR1 SEHNR, CDR2 FQNEAQ (reference sequence). The CDR3 extends over 14 amino acids. The DNA of the CDR3 is TGTGCCAGCAGCCCCCGGGATCACTCCTACGAGCAGTACTTC. This encodes CASSPRDHSYEQYF.

This clone turned up a few times. J is TRBJ2-7 and V is TRBV6-5, with 7 positions matching TRBD1. The J segment lost 5 bases and the V segment lost 6 bases, leaving 10 bases of the junction unmatched. The CDR3 spans 14 residues. Germline V CDR1 and CDR2: MNHEY, SVGAGI. CDR3 nucleotides: TGTGCCAGCAGACCCGCTGTGGACAGGCACGAGCAGTACTTC. Translated, it gives CASRPAVDRHEQYF.

The rearrangement links TRBV19 to TRBJ2-3, with 13 bases that match TRBD2. With V trimmed by 6 bases and J by 1 base, 4 bases remained unmatched. The CDR3 totals 16 residues. Germline CDR1 is LNHDA and CDR2 is SQIVND (reference sequence). The CDR3 region has the DNA TGTGCCAGTAGGGCAGGGACTAGCGGGGGCACAGATACGCAGTATTTT. Translated: CASRAGTSGGTDTQYF.

The chain joins TRBV18 to TRBJ2-3, with TRBD2 matching 7 bases. Per the germline V gene, CDR1 is KGHSH and CDR2 is LQKENI. The J segment lost 1 base and the V segment lost 4 bases, leaving 11 bases of the junction unmatched. The CDR3 loop spans 17 amino acids. The CDR3 sequence: CASSQLEGSGGTDTQYF. CDR3 DNA sequence: TGTGCCAGCTCACAGCTCGAAGGGAGCGGGGGCACAGATACGCAGTATTTT.

This chain connects TRBV7-3 to TRBJ2-5; 7 nucleotides align to TRBD2. The CDR3 has 15 amino acids. V shed 5 bases and J 3 bases; nucleotides not matched to a gene: 9. Germline V CDR1 and CDR2: SGHTA, FQGTGA. CDR3 nucleotide sequence: TGTGCCAGCAGCACCCTTGGGGGGGGAGAAGAGACCCAGTACTTC. It yields the protein CASSTLGGGEETQYF.

The rearrangement uses TRBV5-1 and TRBJ2-4; D is perhaps TRBD2 (5 bases). Germline V gene lookup returns CDR1 SGHRS and CDR2 YFSETQ. This CDR3 region has 14 residues. The V and J ends lost 6 bases and 9 bases respectively, with 19 bases between them. CDR3 sequence: CASKSWADRGIQYF. The CDR3, as DNA: TGCGCCAGCAAATCGTGGGCGGACCGGGGCATTCAGTACTTC.

The gene calls are TRBV6-6 and TRBJ2-3, with D hard to call. CDR1 and CDR2 (germline): MNHNY, SVGAGI (reference sequence). The CDR3 spans 14 residues. Trimming left V 0 bases short and J 9 bases short, with 13 bases between. The CDR3 reads CASSYSSELLTQYF. In DNA form, the CDR3 reads TGTGCCAGCAGTTACTCGAGCGAACTCTTGACGCAGTATTTT.

This chain uses TRBV7-2 with TRBJ2-7; 7 nucleotides line up with TRBD1. The trim removed 1 base at V and 1 base at J, leaving 10 bases unmatched. CDR3 size: 17 residues. Germline lookup yields CDR1 SGHTA and CDR2 FQGNSA. The CDR3 spells CASSLESQGDPSYEQYF. The CDR3 bases are TGTGCCAGCAGCTTAGAGTCGCAGGGGGACCCGTCCTACGAGCAGTACTTC.

This clone has more than one count but fewer than ten. This chain connects TRBV5-4 to TRBJ1-1; D is perhaps TRBD1 (5 bases). CDR3 size: 16 residues. The germline gives CDR1 SGHNT, CDR2 YYREEE (reference sequence). Between the trimmed V and J ends, which lost 4 bases and 1 base, there was a span of 17 bases. The CDR3 bases are TGTGCCAGCAGCCCCCCGGGGGGGGGAACGAACACTGAAGCTTTCTTT. This gives the protein CASSPPGGGTNTEAFF.

V usage is TRBV7-3 and J usage is TRBJ2-1; a weak D match, TRBD2 (6 bases). Germline V lookup: CDR1 SGHTA, CDR2 FQGTGA. The CDR3 runs to 16 residues. V was pared by 1 base and J by 5 bases, with 15 bases between. Written as DNA, the CDR3 is TGTGCCAGCAGCTTAATGGGTAATAGCGGCAACAATGAGCAGTTCTTC. This sequence encodes CASSLMGNSGNNEQFF. Supplemented by reference TRBV7-3 and TRBJ2-1, the full variable domain reads GAGVSQTPSNKVTEKGKYVELRCDPISGHTALYWYRQSLGQGPEFLIYFQGTGAADDSGLPNDRFFAVRPEGSVSTLKIQRTERGDSAVYLCASSLMGNSGNNEQFFGPGTRLTVL.